Presented here are 20 T cell receptor beta chains from one specimen sequenced in a study of T cell clonotyping in hematopoietic cell transplantation. Here immunoSEQ multiplex PCR was the method, and the copy in TCRdb shows in-frame clones only, minus some. Of about 76,000 clones in the sample, roughly 95% were seen once. Indicated time point: recipient sample about 28 days before transplant, after cytoreduction. Source: peripheral blood mononuclear cells, taken before stem cell transplant. Receptors were obtained from a woman aged 45-65 years with acute myeloid leukemia. Some clones in this sample may be carry-over from other donors' samples.

This clone has a single count. Here the CDR3 DNA reads TGTGCCAGTGCGACTAGCGGGGGCACCTACGAGCAGTACTTC. Translated, it gives CASATSGGTYEQYF. The genes are TRBV27 and TRBJ2-7; 12 nucleotides line up with TRBD2. The CDR3 length is 14 residues. The germline gives CDR1 MNHEY, CDR2 SMNVEV (reference sequence). V lost 9 bases, J lost 2 bases, and 5 bases stayed unmatched.

The CDR3 here is CASSPAGTDFYGYTF. Here the CDR3 DNA reads TGTGCCAGCAGTCCGGCCGGGACAGATTTCTATGGCTACACCTTC. The chain uses TRBV7-2 and TRBJ1-2; 7 nucleotides line up with TRBD1. With 6 bases clipped from V and 4 bases from J, the junction kept 11 bases outside the gene matches. From germline, CDR1 is SGHTA and CDR2 FQGNSA. This CDR3 contains 15 residues.

The V and J genes are TRBV29-1 and TRBJ1-1; TRBD1 is a possible D gene (5 bases). The length of the CDR3 is 14 residues. Germline V gene lookup returns CDR1 SQVTM and CDR2 ANQGSEA. Trimming pared 4 bases from V and 5 bases from J, leaving 17 bases between. CDR3 coding DNA: TGCAGCGTTGTAGGCAGGGAGGGAAATACTGAAGCTTTCTTT. Protein sequence: CSVVGREGNTEAFF.

The rearrangement joins TRBV27 to TRBJ2-5; tentatively, D is TRBD1 (6 bases). The CDR3 is 14 residues long. The V end was cut by 6 bases, the J end by 5 bases, with 16 bases between. The germline V gene encodes CDR1 MNHEY and CDR2 SMNVEV (reference sequence). Here the CDR3 reads CASSPGTHLETQYF. CDR3 bases: TGTGCCAGCAGCCCCGGGACACACCTTGAGACCCAGTACTTC.

The chain recombines TRBV25-1 with TRBJ2-5, with TRBD2 matching over 7 bases. The germline gives CDR1 MGHDK, CDR2 SYGVNS. With 4 bases clipped from V and 5 bases from J, the junction kept 10 bases outside the gene matches. CDR3 length: 15 amino acids. DNA for the CDR3: TGTGCCAGCAGTGCCGTCGGCGCGGGGGTGGAGACCCAGTACTTC. Protein sequence: CASSAVGAGVETQYF.

The chain carries TRBV2 and TRBJ1-5; 7 positions agree with TRBD1. The CDR3 loop spans 15 amino acids. V lost 6 bases to trimming and J lost 0 bases; unmatched junction nucleotides: 5. Germline CDR1 SNHLY, CDR2 FYNNEI. The CDR3 nucleotides are TGTGCCAGCAGGGGGGACAGACATAGCAATCAGCCCCAGCATTTT. Protein product: CASRGDRHSNQPQHF. Together with reference TRBV2 and TRBJ1-5, the CDR3 gives the full variable domain: EPEVTQTPSHQVTQMGQEVILRCVPISNHLYFYWYRQILGQKVEFLVSFYNNEISEKSEIFDDQFSVERPDGSNFTLKIRSTKLEDSAMYFCASRGDRHSNQPQHFGDGTRLSIL.

The chain employs TRBV6-1 and TRBJ1-3, with TRBD1 matching over 7 bases. This CDR3 comprises 15 residues. Germline trimming cut 2 bases from V and 4 bases from J; bases unmatched to any gene: 5. Germline lookup yields CDR1 MNHNS and CDR2 SASEGT. CDR3 DNA sequence: TGTGCCAGCAGTGAAAGCACAGGGGTCGGAAACACCATATATTTT. Its protein is CASSESTGVGNTIYF.

The V call is TRBV27, the J call TRBJ2-7; D remains ambiguous. This CDR3 contains 12 residues. V dropped 6 bases and J dropped 0 bases, with 6 bases sitting between them. Germline V gives CDR1 MNHEY, CDR2 SMNVEV (reference sequence). CDR3 nucleotide sequence: TGTGCCAGCAGATCGGCCTCCTACGAGCAGTACTTC. Protein: CASRSASYEQYF.

The chain links TRBV30 to TRBJ1-1, with D tentatively TRBD1 (5 bases). V lost 7 bases and J 0 bases, leaving 12 bases between the germline ends. Germline V gene data show CDR1 as GTSNPN and CDR2 as SVGIG (reference sequence). CDR3 size: 13 residues. CDR3 region: CAFVEQVNTEAFF. The CDR3 DNA reads TGTGCCTTCGTCGAACAGGTGAACACTGAAGCTTTCTTT.

The chain combines TRBV5-4 with TRBJ2-2; 7 bases line up with TRBD2. Germline lookup yields CDR1 SGHNT and CDR2 YYREEE (reference sequence). The length of the CDR3 is 16 residues. V shed 1 base and J 6 bases; nucleotides not matched to a gene: 9. CDR3 nucleotide sequence: TGTGCCAGCAGCTTGCCCCACCGGGGGGTTTCCGGGGAGCTGTTTTTT. This encodes CASSLPHRGVSGELFF.

This chain connects TRBV6-1 to TRBJ1-4; 9 bases are shared with TRBD1. The CDR3 totals 15 residues. Per the germline V gene, CDR1 is MNHNS and CDR2 is SASEGT. J gave up 5 bases and V 1 base, and 2 bases lay outside the gene matches. CDR3 protein: CASSEVGTGNEKLFF. The CDR3 DNA is TGTGCCAGCAGTGAAGTTGGGACAGGGAATGAAAAACTGTTTTTT.

In this sample, this clone turned up once. This sequence joins TRBV29-1 and TRBJ2-7, with D perhaps matching TRBD2 (5 bases). Germline V gene data show CDR1 as SQVTM and CDR2 as ANQGSEA. The V and J ends lost 2 bases and 0 bases respectively, with 17 bases between them. The CDR3 is made up of 16 amino acids. The CDR3 DNA sequence: TGCAGCGTTGAATTGAGCCATCGGGGAGCCTCCTACGAGCAGTACTTC. This encodes CSVELSHRGASYEQYF.

The chain uses TRBV19 and TRBJ2-5, with no clear D. The ends were cut back, 0 bases at V and 4 bases at J, with 3 bases in the middle. The V gene's germline CDR1 is LNHDA and CDR2 SQIVND (reference sequence). The CDR3 consists of 12 residues. The CDR3 sequence is CASSIDRETQYF. CDR3 in DNA: TGTGCCAGTAGTATAGATCGAGAGACCCAGTACTTC.

The chain joins TRBV4-2 to TRBJ2-2; 7 bases are shared with TRBD2. Trimming cost V 4 bases and J 0 bases; bases outside gene matches: 8. The CDR3 has 17 residues. Looked up from germline, CDR1 is LGHNA and CDR2 is YNFKEQ. In nucleotides, the CDR3 is TGTGCCAGCAGCCGAGGGCCTAGCGGTGCGAACACCGGGGAGCTGTTTTTT. Translated, it gives CASSRGPSGANTGELFF.

The chain couples TRBV19 to TRBJ1-2, with TRBD1 matching over 8 bases. Germline V gene sequence: CDR1 LNHDA, CDR2 SQIVND (reference sequence). Losses at the gene ends were 9 bases for V and 7 bases for J; bases not matched to a gene: 13. The CDR3 has 14 amino acids. CDR3 residues: CASRSGQGRSGYTF. In DNA form, the CDR3 reads TGTGCCAGCCGAAGTGGACAGGGAAGGTCTGGCTACACCTTC.

The chain uses TRBV7-8 and TRBJ2-6; D remains ambiguous. V gave up 3 bases and J gave up 4 bases, with 10 bases separating them. The CDR3 is made up of 15 amino acids. Germline CDR1 and CDR2: SGHVS and FQNEAQ. CDR3 residues: CASSFRFLGANVLTF. In DNA, the CDR3 is TGTGCCAGCAGCTTCAGGTTCCTGGGGGCCAACGTCCTGACTTTC.

The chain employs TRBV6-1 and TRBJ1-1; 7 positions agree with TRBD1. Trimming took 11 bases from V and 0 from J; bases not matched to a gene: 9. Germline V lookup: CDR1 MNHNS, CDR2 SASEGT. There are 14 residues in the CDR3. The CDR3 loop reads CAALDRPLNTEAFF. In DNA form, the CDR3 reads TGTGCCGCACTGGACAGGCCCCTGAACACTGAAGCTTTCTTT.

The chain recombines TRBV28 with TRBJ2-6; D might be TRBD1 or TRBD2, each matching 5 bases. The CDR3 loop spans 17 amino acids. The germline V and J ends were trimmed by 4 bases and 0 bases, with 13 bases remaining between them. Germline values: CDR1 MDHEN, CDR2 SYDVKM. For the CDR3, the DNA is TGTGCCAGCAGTTCCCCGGGACGGTTCTCTGGGGCCAACGTCCTGACTTTC. Translation: CASSSPGRFSGANVLTF.

V is TRBV6-1 and J is TRBJ1-2, with a weak D call TRBD1 (5 bases). The V gene's germline CDR1 is MNHNS and CDR2 SASEGT. There are 14 residues in the CDR3. V was shortened by 5 bases and J by 2 bases, with 12 bases between the two germline ends. In DNA form, the CDR3 reads TGTGCCAGCAGTCGAGGGGCTTTAAACTATGGCTACACCTTC. Protein: CASSRGALNYGYTF.

This chain uses TRBV4-1 with TRBJ1-2; a possible D gene is TRBD1 (6 bases). V lost 2 bases to trimming and J lost 10 bases, with 11 bases between them. CDR1 and CDR2 (germline): MGHRA, YSYEKL. This CDR3 spans 12 amino acids. The CDR3 protein is CASSQQQGDYTF. The CDR3 DNA sequence: TGCGCCAGCAGCCAACAACAGGGAGACTACACCTTC.